The present T cell receptor (beta chain) was sequenced within a study of neurological immune-mediated disorders. TCRdb reprocessed the 5' RACE reads with MiXCR, giving one entry per CDR3 protein. Of under 100,000 distinct CDR3 sequences in the sample, about 13% were seen once. Time point noted: longitudinal time-point 2. Germline CDR1 reads DFQATT; CDR2 reads SNEGSKA (reference sequence). The CDR3 sequence is 12 residues long. Deletions cut 1 base from V and 3 bases from J, with 3 bases between. In this sample, this clonotype turned up many times. The source is a female donor with HTLV-1-associated myelopathy (HAM/TSP). J is TRBJ2-2 and V is TRBV20-1; D remains ambiguous. The sample consisted of PBMCs. The CDR3 coding sequence is TGCAGTGCTAGAGTGGACACCGGGGAGCTGTTTTTT. This encodes CSARVDTGELFF.